The present T cell receptor (beta chain) was sequenced within a study of neurological immune-mediated disorders (dated by TCRdb to the late 2010s). About the investigation overall: Using UMI-based sequencing, the study compared peripheral blood TCR-beta repertoires from patients with HTLV-I-associated myelopathy (HAM/TSP), patients with multiple sclerosis, and healthy controls. The approximately 110 TCR-beta libraries included longitudinal samples, technical triplicates and paired sorted CD4+ and CD8+ T-cell subsets alongside PBMC samples. Technical triplicate libraries were sequenced so that the variability in frequency of each individual clone could be precisely calculated. The cohort comprised roughly 69 subjects: 14 HAM/TSP patients, approximately 34 multiple sclerosis patients and 20 or so healthy controls. The paper's findings and limits, for the study overall: No identical CDR3 amino acid sequences were found to be shared among expanded clones across subjects, suggesting that TCR-beta repertoires were private in all groups. TCR clonal expansion was greatest in HAM/TSP patients and smallest in MS patients, who ranked below even healthy controls.

CDR1 and CDR2 were assigned from the germline V gene (reference sequence) as SGHNT and YYREEE. The CDR3 goes from the cysteine to the phenylalanine over 16 residues. The retained sequence is limited to the CDR3, 48 bases, with the frame set at the first base. The V and J ends are trimmed by 3 bases and 3 bases, leaving 17 bases between them. Taken with the paper, the label for time point translates to: technical triplicate 3. For unsorted PBMC libraries, 2 million PBMCs were used after storage in RNAlater at -80 degrees C until RNA extraction. PBMCs were separated from peripheral blood using Ficoll-Hypaque density gradient centrifugation and then cryopreserved in liquid nitrogen. Turning to this clonotype: What antigen it recognizes has not been identified. Base qualities were left out, and no much larger clone turns up one base away.

To synthesize cDNA, template-switch 5'RACE was performed with a primer carrying a 10-nucleotide random unique molecular identifier so that each TCR transcript was tagged. Every sequencing run covered 15-18 subjects and yielded more than 200 million TCR-beta sequences. The RNeasy kit was used to extract total RNA. The KAPA Real-time Library Amplification kit was used to amplify TCR-beta VDJ regions with primers for the TCR constant region and the 5'RACE anchor. A first PCR added sample indexes and Illumina adaptors, after which a second PCR increased the library yield. After Ampure bead purification, the roughly 650 bp TCR product was size-selected on a 2% E-gel SizeSelection system. Library quality was checked on a Bioanalyzer, concentration was measured with Qubit, and libraries were quantified with the Kapa Library Quantification kit before pooling. Libraries were sequenced paired-end 2 x 150 bp on an Illumina HiSeq 2500. To increase sequence diversity, about 23-30% phiX was spiked into each library pool. For the original study's pipeline: Quality-filtered reads were processed with the UMI-based MiGEC pipeline, which removed over 80% of raw TCR sequences during error correction. VDJ genes were aligned to IMGT germline references, and each clonotype was defined by a unique CDR3 amino acid sequence together with V-J genes. Clonal expansion, Shannon diversity and CDR3 relatedness were evaluated with VDJtools (CalcPairwiseDistances, ClusterSamples), while phylogenetic trees were built in CLCbio workbench. A clone was classed as expanded if it had 8 or more unique UMIs, a cutoff based on coefficient-of-variation modelling across technical triplicates. TCRdb reanalyzed the raw reads on its own, using fastp at Q25 for trimming and MiXCR for clone calling, and kept in-frame beta chains. All rows with the same CDR3 protein become a single entry with the most common DNA and genes. TCRdb assigned the V and J calls; the authors' analysis was not used. In this sample the table shows 45,000 or so distinct CDR3 sequences, 20% to 25% of which occur a single time. The biggest ten clones account for approximately 4.2% of the sample.

The sequenced sample consisted of PBMCs. The chain joins TRBV5-4 to TRBJ2-3; the D gene is not confidently resolved. The receptor's source is a man between 60 and 70 years old with HTLV-1-associated myelopathy (HAM/TSP). The DNA sequence is given as TGTGCCAGCAGCTCCACGGCCCAGGACCTAACAGATACGCAGTATTTT. This is translated as CASSSTAQDLTDTQYF.